This T cell receptor beta chain was captured by sequencing in a study of radiotherapy plus CTLA-4 blockade in lung cancer. The overall study: Disease control reached approximately 30%, with objective responses in over 15%. Regarding the study as a whole: Early blood T cell clone dynamics reportedly forecast response best, with interferon-beta. In blood, TCR clones derived from the tumor expanded after radiotherapy plus ipilimumab.

Participants had chemo-refractory metastatic non-small-cell lung cancer and were treated with focal radiation plus ipilimumab CTLA-4 blockade. About this clone: Its antigen is unknown.

Using immunoSEQ multiplex PCR, the repertoire was profiled, and TCRdb retains in-frame clones only, with some absent. The sample yields tens of thousands of clones, 70% to 90% seen once. Per the germline V gene, CDR1 is LNHDA and CDR2 is SQIVND (reference sequence). The CDR3 has 14 residues. V was clipped by 6 bases and J by 3 bases, with 12 bases between them. The sequenced sample was peripheral blood, obtained from a patient treated with radiotherapy plus ipilimumab. This chain uses TRBV19 with TRBJ1-5, with a possible D match to TRBD1 (6 bases). This TCR came from a human donor with non-small cell lung cancer whose response to radiotherapy plus ipilimumab could not be evaluated. CDR3 in DNA: TGTGCCAGTAGCGACAGGATAGTCAATCAGCCCCAGCATTTT. It is translated as CASSDRIVNQPQHF. The complete variable domain, with remaining parts taken from reference TRBV19 and TRBJ1-5, reads DGGITQSPKYLFRKEGQNVTLSCEQNLNHDAMYWYRQDPGQGLRLIYYSQIVNDFQKGDIAEGYSVSREKKESFPLTVTSAQKNPTAFYLCASSDRIVNQPQHFGDGTRLSIL.